The clone carrying this TCR beta chain was counted a few times. Its antigen is not known. TCRdb reanalysed the 5' RACE reads using MiXCR and keeps one entry per CDR3 protein. The data hold some 1,700,000 distinct CDR3 sequences, with about 30% observed a single time. This record belongs to a study of identical twins. Overall study results and limits: The study based its conclusions on cross-sectional statistical analysis and did not follow the same donors. Invariant populations such as MAIT and iNKT cells could partly muddle zero-insertion analyses.

Germline V gene lookup returns CDR1 LGHDT and CDR2 YNNKEL (reference sequence). This CDR3 spans 16 amino acids. V shed 2 bases, J shed 4 bases, and the junction held 4 bases outside the gene matches. This chain connects TRBV3-1 to TRBJ2-3, with TRBD2 matching over 12 bases. Sequencing was done on a sample of cord blood. The sequence derives from a newborn girl in good health. CDR3 in amino acids: CASSQRRLAGADTQYF. In DNA, the CDR3 is TGTGCCAGCAGCCAAAGAAGACTAGCGGGGGCAGATACGCAGTATTTT.